The text below deals with one T cell receptor beta chain. The data derive from a study of blood T cell repertoires in COVID-19. Study background: There were acute and convalescent COVID-19 samples, and they came from the United States, Italy and Spain. From T cells, B-cell-depleted T cells, or PBMCs came the material, which was cDNA or gDNA.

Seattle patients were enrolled while actively infected and followed longitudinally. Source study methods: Estimated nucleated cell counts came from reference gene primer amplification. Produced via immunoSEQ multiplex PCR; TCRdb's table is partial and in-frame only. That table furnishes V, J and clone size, whereas the DNA furnished D and trimming. The data show 150,000 to 200,000 clones, roughly four fifths seen once. The sequenced material came from peripheral blood. The sequence was obtained from a woman in her sixties or seventies with COVID-19, enrolled during active disease.

The CDR3 bases are TGTGCCACCAGCAGAGGGATCGGGGGTTGGAACACTGAAGCTTTCTTT. This codes for CATSRGIGGWNTEAFF. The rearrangement uses TRBV15 and TRBJ1-1, with D tentatively TRBD1 (5 bases). The germline V gene encodes CDR1 LNHNV and CDR2 YYDKDF (reference sequence). The CDR3 has 16 amino acids. Trimming shortened V by 1 base and J by 1 base, and 13 bases separated the two germline ends.